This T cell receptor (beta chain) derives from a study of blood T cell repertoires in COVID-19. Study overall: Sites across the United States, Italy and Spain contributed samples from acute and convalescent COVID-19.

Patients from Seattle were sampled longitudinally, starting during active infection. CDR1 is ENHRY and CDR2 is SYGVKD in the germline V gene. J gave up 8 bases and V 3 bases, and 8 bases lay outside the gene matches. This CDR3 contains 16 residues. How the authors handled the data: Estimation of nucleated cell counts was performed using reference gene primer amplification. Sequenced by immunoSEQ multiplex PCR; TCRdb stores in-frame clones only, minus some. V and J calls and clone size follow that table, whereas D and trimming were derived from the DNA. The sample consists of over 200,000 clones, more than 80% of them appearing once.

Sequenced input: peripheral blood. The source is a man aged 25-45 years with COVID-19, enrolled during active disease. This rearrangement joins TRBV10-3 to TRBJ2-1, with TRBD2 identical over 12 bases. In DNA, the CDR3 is TGTGCCATCAGTGATTCGACTAGCGGGAGAGAGGATGAGCAGTTCTTC. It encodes CAISDSTSGREDEQFF.